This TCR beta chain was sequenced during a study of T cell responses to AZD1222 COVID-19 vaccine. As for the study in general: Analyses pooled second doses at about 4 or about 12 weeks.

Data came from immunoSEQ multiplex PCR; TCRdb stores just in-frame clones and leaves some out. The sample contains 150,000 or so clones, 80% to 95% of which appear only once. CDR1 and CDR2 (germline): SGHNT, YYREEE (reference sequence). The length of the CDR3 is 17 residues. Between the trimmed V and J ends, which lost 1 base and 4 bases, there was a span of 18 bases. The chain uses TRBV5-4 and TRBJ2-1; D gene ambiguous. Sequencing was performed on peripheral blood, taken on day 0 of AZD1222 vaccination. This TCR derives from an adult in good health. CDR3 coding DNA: TGTGCCAGCAGCTTGAATCGGTGGGCGGCGAGATACAATGAGCAGTTCTTC. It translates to CASSLNRWAARYNEQFF.